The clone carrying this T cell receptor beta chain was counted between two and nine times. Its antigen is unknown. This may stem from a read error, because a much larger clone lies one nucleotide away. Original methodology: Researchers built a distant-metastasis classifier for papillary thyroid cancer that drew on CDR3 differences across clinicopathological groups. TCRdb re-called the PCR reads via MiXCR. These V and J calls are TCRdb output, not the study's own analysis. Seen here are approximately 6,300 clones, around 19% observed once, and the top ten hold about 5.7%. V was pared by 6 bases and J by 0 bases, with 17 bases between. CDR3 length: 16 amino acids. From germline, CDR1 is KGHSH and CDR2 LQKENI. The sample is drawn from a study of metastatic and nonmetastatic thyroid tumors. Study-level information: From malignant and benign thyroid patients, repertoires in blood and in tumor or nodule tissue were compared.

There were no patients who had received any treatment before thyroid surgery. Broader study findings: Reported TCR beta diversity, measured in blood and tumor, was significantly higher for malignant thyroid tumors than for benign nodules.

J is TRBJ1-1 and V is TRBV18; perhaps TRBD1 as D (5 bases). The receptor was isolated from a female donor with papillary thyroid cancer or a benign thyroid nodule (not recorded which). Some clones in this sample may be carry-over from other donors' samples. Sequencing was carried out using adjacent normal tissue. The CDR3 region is CASSFDGGKMNTEAFF. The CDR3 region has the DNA TGTGCCAGCTCTTTCGACGGGGGGAAAATGAACACTGAAGCTTTCTTT.